This T cell receptor beta chain was captured by sequencing in a study of Graves' ophthalmopathy and Graves' hyperthyroidism (dated by TCRdb to the late 2010s). Describing the broader study: Peripheral blood samples were taken at the time of initial diagnosis, before any treatment was given. In more than five hyperthyroidism patients, the T-cell repertoires found in thyroid tissue were compared with those found in blood. TCR beta repertoire signatures were used to distinguish Graves' ophthalmopathy from Graves' hyperthyroidism and to predict progression to ophthalmopathy. Following sample collection, hyperthyroidism patients were given methimazole at a starting dose of 30 mg daily, and ophthalmopathy patients were given high-dose intravenous methylprednisolone. An independent validation cohort comprised around 20 hyperthyroidism patients and about 16 patients who later progressed from hyperthyroidism to ophthalmopathy. To explore V-J signatures that separate ophthalmopathy from hyperthyroidism, a discovery set of about 98 patients was enrolled, consisting of more than 40 with ophthalmopathy and roughly 59 with stable hyperthyroidism. In total, some 140 blood samples were TCR-sequenced: some 43 ophthalmopathy, under 80 hyperthyroidism and approximately 17 hyperthyroidism-to-ophthalmopathy patients.

V is shortened by 1 base, J by 7 bases, and the region joining them spans 8 bases. The cysteine opens and the phenylalanine closes a CDR3 of 14 amino acids. The DNA shown is the 42-base CDR3, in frame from base 1. From a lookup of the germline V gene (reference sequence), CDR1 and CDR2 are SEHNR and FQNEAQ. For repertoire sequencing, TCR beta CDR3 regions were amplified from RNA transcripts. The first round of RT-PCR was done with HTBI primers and the Qiagen OneStep RT-PCR kit, and was followed by a second round of multiplex PCR, then size selection and purification. Libraries were sequenced paired-end with 100 bp reads on an Illumina HiSeq2000. In the paper's pipeline: Reads were processed with SOAPnuke, discarding reads with adapters, uncalled bases, mean Phred below 15, or no exact constant-primer or identifier match. COPE v1.2.5 was used to merge high-quality paired reads. Clonotypes were defined as unique nucleotide sequences and were aligned to IMGT TRB V, D and J references using MiTCR v1.1. Only V-J combinations with frequency above 0.0001 were analysed, covering approximately 99% of repertoires. For each V-J combination, a TCR clonal expansion and chaos score was defined as the ratio of F50 clonal expansion to chaos observed in the TCRdist matrix. Welch's t-statistics and random forest were used to reduce the features to some 13 V-J combinations, which were then used as input to a naive Bayes classifier. The similarity between thyroid and blood repertoires was quantified using the Morisita-Horn index. Starting from the raw public reads, TCRdb applied fastp trimming at Q25, assembled clones with MiXCR and retained in-frame beta chains. Identical CDR3 protein sequences are pooled into one entry, listed with their most common genes and DNA. The V and J calls come from TCRdb's annotation, not from the publication. The sample profile shows 200,000 to 300,000 distinct CDR3 sequences; around 42% of them were found once. Over 40% of the sample goes to the ten largest clones.

Ophthalmopathy patients had moderately to severely active disease, Clinical Activity Score of at least 3, NOSPECS grade of at least 4, and disease duration under 3 months. Patients were excluded if they had other autoimmune diseases, uncontrolled infections, pregnancy or lactation. Diagnosis relied on clinical symptoms, serum thyroxine, TRAb, thyroid ultrasound and orbital computed tomography. PBMCs were isolated from around 10 ml of fresh peripheral blood by Ficoll-Paque density gradient centrifugation. Trizol reagent was used to extract the total RNA, and its quality was then checked on an Agilent 2100 Bioanalyzer. Broad study findings and their caveats: No statistical method was used to predetermine the sample size, and group allocation was not hidden from the investigators. Most of the expanded thyroid clonotypes with a frequency above 0.001 were also detected in blood, and it was suggested that the thyroid immune response may be reflected by blood repertoires. The 13-signature model separated ophthalmopathy from stable hyperthyroidism with approximately 90% sensitivity and just under 84% specificity in cross-validation, and 80%/75% in the test set. In validation, the model predicted ophthalmopathy progression with over 60% sensitivity and roughly 72% specificity; roughly 12 predicted patients were CT-confirmed with GO in a median of about 6.1 months.

This clonotype showed up just a few times. It lacks a known antigen. No base quality values were provided; no much bigger clone lies one nucleotide off. Sequencing input: peripheral blood. The clonotype originates from an adult man with Graves' ophthalmopathy. The chain is encoded by TRBV7-9 joined to TRBJ2-6; TRBD1 is a possible D gene, resting on 5 matching bases. The DNA is TGTGCCAGCAGCTTAGGTCAGGGTGCCAACGTCCTGACTTTC. This codes for CASSLGQGANVLTF.